This T cell receptor (beta chain) comes out of a study of shared clonotypes between healthy human individuals. The authors distributed each subset's genomic DNA evenly over several immunoSEQ plates. Clones were sequenced by immunoSEQ multiplex PCR, and TCRdb holds only the in-frame ones, with some missing. Here the sample spans about 2.2 million clones, 93% being singletons. As defined, naive CD8 cells were CD45RO-negative and positively selected for CCR7, with terminally differentiated effector memory CD45RA+ cells excluded. The CDR3 extends over 12 amino acids. V lost 7 bases, J lost 0 bases, and 2 bases stayed unmatched. Germline CDR1 reads SQVTM; CDR2 reads ANQGSEA.

This receptor was taken from a man aged 18-30 years in good health. Some clones in this sample may be carry-over from other donors' samples. Input material: naive CD8+ T cells from PBMCs. This chain uses TRBV29-1 with TRBJ2-7; 8 nucleotides agree with TRBD2. This CDR3 is CSAGGDSYEQYF. In DNA, the CDR3 is TGCAGCGCCGGGGGGGACTCCTACGAGCAGTACTTC.